These 9 T cell receptor beta chains share one sample of origin, sequenced in a study of neurological immune-mediated disorders. Stated time point: technical triplicate 3. TCRdb analysed the 5' RACE reads with MiXCR anew, one entry per CDR3 protein. This sample has nearly 45,000 distinct CDR3 sequences; roughly 21% occur once, and the top ten carry approximately 4.2%. What was sequenced was PBMCs. The receptor set was obtained from a man aged 55-75 years with HTLV-1-associated myelopathy (HAM/TSP).

This clonotype has ten or more counts. V usage is TRBV5-5 and J usage is TRBJ2-7; a weak D match, TRBD1 (6 bases). The ends were cut back, 7 bases at V and 4 bases at J, with 21 bases in the middle. This CDR3 is built from 15 residues. Per the germline V gene, CDR1 is SGHKS and CDR2 is YYEKEE (reference sequence). The CDR3 nucleotides are TGTGCCAGCTCTGTCACCTGGCAGGGGCCGTACGAGCAGTACTTC. As protein: CASSVTWQGPYEQYF.

This rearrangement joins TRBV6-1 to TRBJ2-2; D is possibly TRBD1 (6 bases). The germline CDR1 and CDR2 sequences are MNHNS and SASEGT. This CDR3 is 14 amino acids long. Trimming cost V 8 bases and J 7 bases, with 17 bases left between them. This chain's CDR3 is CASLQGRTFGELFF. In nucleotides, the CDR3 is TGTGCCAGCTTACAGGGTCGGACCTTCGGGGAGCTGTTTTTT.

This clonotype was observed at least ten times. The chain combines TRBV5-5 with TRBJ2-7, with D possibly TRBD2 on 6 matching bases. Germline CDR1 reads SGHKS; CDR2 reads YYEKEE (reference sequence). The CDR3 has 16 residues. V was shortened by 2 bases and J by 2 bases, with 17 bases between the two germline ends. CDR3 sequence reads: CASSFSAGLSTYEQYF. Written as DNA, the CDR3 is TGTGCCAGCAGCTTTTCCGCGGGACTTTCAACCTACGAGCAGTACTTC.

This clonotype has a count of ten or more. This chain joins TRBV5-1 and TRBJ2-7; D may be TRBD1 or TRBD2 (5 bases each). The CDR3 extends over 14 amino acids. The V and J ends lost 7 bases and 3 bases respectively, with 17 bases between them. Germline V gene lookup returns CDR1 SGHRS and CDR2 YFSETQ. For the CDR3, the DNA is TGCGCCAGCGCTCCCGGGGCGGGTCTCTACGAGCAGTACTTC. Translation gives CASAPGAGLYEQYF.

The chain links TRBV21-1 to TRBJ2-5; no DNA check was done on the table's D call, TRBD2. TRBV21-1 is termed a pseudogene. The CDR3 has 15 amino acids. The CDR3 DNA follows: TGTGCCAGCAGCAAGGACGCGGGCTTTTTCGAGACCCAGTACTTC. Translating gives CASSKDAGFFETQYF.

There are many counts of this clonotype. The CDR3 loop is CASSLEGAAYNEQFF. The DNA of the CDR3 is TGCGCCAGCAGCTTGGAGGGAGCAGCCTACAATGAGCAGTTCTTC. The chain is built from TRBV5-1 and TRBJ2-1, with D perhaps matching TRBD2 (5 bases). The germline V and J ends were trimmed by 0 bases and 2 bases, with 9 bases remaining between them. The germline CDR1 and CDR2 sequences are SGHRS and YFSETQ. This CDR3 region has 15 residues.

This clonotype came up many times. This chain uses TRBV7-9 with TRBJ2-1, with 9 positions matching TRBD2. V lost 1 base to trimming and J lost 5 bases; unmatched junction nucleotides: 3. The CDR3 runs to 15 residues. From germline, CDR1 is SEHNR and CDR2 FQNEAQ (reference sequence). The CDR3 is CASSLGLAEDNEQFF. CDR3 coding DNA: TGTGCCAGCAGCTTAGGACTAGCGGAAGACAATGAGCAGTTCTTC.

This clonotype appeared many times. The chain has TRBV12-3 or TRBV12-4 and TRBJ2-7, with 10 bases identical to TRBD1. J lost 7 bases, V lost 5 bases, and 8 bases had no gene match. This CDR3 has 14 residues. The CDR3 DNA sequence: TGTGCCAGCAGTCCCTGGACAGGGGGGGGTGAGCAGTACTTC. The encoded protein is CASSPWTGGGEQYF.

Comments on this clonotype: With a much larger clone just one base away, this may be a read error. The chain couples TRBV4-1 to TRBJ1-5; no clear D gene. Germline V gene sequence: CDR1 MGHRA, CDR2 YSYEKL. This CDR3 is 15 amino acids long. CDR3 protein: CASSQDGRIGQLQHF. The CDR3, as DNA: TGCGCCAGCAGCCAAGATGGGAGGATCGGTCAGCTCCAGCATTTT.